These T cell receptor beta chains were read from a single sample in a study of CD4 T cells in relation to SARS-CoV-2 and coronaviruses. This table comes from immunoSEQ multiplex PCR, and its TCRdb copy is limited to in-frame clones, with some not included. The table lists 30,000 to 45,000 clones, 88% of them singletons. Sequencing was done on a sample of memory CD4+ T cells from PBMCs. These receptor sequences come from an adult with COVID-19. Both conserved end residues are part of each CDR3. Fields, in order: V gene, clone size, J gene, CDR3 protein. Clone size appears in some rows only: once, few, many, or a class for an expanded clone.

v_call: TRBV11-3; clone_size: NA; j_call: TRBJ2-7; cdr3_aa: CASSEEGAIISYEQYF
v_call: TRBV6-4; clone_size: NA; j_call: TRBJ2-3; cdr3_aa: CASRVTSGGSGTQYF
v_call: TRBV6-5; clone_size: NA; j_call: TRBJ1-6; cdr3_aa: CASSTPGSYNSPLHF
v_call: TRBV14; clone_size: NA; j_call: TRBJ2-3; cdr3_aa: CASSQGWFASGHTDTQYF
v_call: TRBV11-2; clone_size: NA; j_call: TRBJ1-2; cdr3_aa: CASSLGGDYGYTF
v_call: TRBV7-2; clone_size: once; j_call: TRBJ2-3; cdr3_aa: CASSLVPQGTRYF
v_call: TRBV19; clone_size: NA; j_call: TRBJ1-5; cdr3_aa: CASSLYGPNSNQPQHF
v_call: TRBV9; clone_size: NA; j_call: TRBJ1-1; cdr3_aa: CASSVGQGTEAFF
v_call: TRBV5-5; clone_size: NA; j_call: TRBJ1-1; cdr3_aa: CASSFSPGGARVNTEAFF
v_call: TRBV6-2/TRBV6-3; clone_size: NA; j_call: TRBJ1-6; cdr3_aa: CASSFGQGVSPLHF
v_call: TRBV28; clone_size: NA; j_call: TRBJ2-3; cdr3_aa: CASSLGGGANTQYF
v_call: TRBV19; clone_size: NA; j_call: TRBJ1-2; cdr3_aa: CASSIDDLYGYTF
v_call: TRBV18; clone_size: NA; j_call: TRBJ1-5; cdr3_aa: CASSPTDRGAGSNQPQHF
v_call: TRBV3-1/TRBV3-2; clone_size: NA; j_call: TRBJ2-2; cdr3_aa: CASSQGEPGELFF
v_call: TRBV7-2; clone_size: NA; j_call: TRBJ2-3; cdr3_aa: CASSGGQGIGTDTQYF
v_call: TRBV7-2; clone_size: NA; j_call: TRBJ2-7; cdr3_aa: CASSLTAGAAGYEQYF
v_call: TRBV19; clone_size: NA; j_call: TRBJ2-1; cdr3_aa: CASGASGGPLYNEQFF
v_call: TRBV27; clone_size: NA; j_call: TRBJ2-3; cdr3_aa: CASRRNTDTQYF
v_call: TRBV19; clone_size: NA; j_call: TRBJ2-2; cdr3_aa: CASVLGGGTGELFF
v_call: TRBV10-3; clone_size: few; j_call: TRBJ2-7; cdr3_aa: CAISESRGGGEQYF
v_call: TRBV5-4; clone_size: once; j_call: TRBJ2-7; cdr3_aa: CASSLDRGQYEQYF
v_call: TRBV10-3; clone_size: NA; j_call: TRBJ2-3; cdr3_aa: CAISVEASTDTQYF
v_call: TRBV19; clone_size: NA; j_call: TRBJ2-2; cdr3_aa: CASSIRSGTGELFF
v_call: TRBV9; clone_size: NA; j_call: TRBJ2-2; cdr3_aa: CASSLSSGGANTGELFF
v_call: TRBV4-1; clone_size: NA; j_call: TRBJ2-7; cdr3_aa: CASSQDPGTGYYEQYF
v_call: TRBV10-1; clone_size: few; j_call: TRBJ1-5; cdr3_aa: CASTGTGMSSQPQHF
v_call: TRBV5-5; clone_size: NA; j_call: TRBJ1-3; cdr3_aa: CASSFLTALALLSGNTIYF
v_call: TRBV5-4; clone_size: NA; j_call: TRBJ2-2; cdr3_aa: CASSLPTGHNTGELFF
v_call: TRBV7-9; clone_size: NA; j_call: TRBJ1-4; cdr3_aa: CASSSPPGGLNEKLFF
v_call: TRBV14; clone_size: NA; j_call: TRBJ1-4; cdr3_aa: CASSQGQGRFNEKLFF
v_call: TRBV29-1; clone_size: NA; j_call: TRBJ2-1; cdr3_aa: CSVGDSGSYNEQFF
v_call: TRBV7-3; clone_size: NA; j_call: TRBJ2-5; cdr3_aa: CASSLRRGGRETQYF
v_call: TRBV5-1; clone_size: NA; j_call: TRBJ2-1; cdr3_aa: CASSLVVGGSYNEQFF
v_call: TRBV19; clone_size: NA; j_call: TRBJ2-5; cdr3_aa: CASSNHRGIGETQYF
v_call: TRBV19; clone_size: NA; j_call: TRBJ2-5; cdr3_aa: CASSIRGETQYF
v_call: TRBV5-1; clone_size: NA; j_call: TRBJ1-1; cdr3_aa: CASSLEEGTEAFF
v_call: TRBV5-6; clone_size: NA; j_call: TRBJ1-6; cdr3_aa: CASSFQPLNSPLHF
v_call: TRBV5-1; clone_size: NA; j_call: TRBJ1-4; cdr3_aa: CASSLASPSGEKLFF
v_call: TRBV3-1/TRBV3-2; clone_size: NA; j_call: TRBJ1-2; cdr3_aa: CASSQGDGYTF
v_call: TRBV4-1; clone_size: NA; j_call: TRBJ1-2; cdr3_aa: CASSQDPGGTNYGYTF
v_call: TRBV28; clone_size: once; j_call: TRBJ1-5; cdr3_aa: CASSLVADNQPQHF
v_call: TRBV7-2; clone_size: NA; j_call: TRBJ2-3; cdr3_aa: CASSFRHHTDTQYF
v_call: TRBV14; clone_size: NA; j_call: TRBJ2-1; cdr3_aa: CASSQDRGGHYNEQFF
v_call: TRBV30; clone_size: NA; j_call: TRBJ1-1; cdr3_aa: CAWSQGGSDTEAFF
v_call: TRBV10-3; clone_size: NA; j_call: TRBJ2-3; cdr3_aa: CAIMSLAGTDTQYF
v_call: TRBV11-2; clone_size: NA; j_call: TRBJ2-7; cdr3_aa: CASSSNRAEQYF
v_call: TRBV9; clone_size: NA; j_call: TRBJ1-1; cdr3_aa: CASSSRTGVTEAFF
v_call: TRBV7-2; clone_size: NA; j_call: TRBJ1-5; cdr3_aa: CASSPWGHNSNQPQHF
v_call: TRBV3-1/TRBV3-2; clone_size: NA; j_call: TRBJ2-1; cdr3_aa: CASSLETGVYNEQFF
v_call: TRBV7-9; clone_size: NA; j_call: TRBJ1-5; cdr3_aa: CASSLGARGNQPQHF
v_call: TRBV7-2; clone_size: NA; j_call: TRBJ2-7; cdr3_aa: CASSGRGGTYEQYF
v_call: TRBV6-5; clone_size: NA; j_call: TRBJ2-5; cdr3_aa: CASSSPRLVGETQYF
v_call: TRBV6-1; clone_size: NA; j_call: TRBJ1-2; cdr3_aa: CASSSDRGGYTF
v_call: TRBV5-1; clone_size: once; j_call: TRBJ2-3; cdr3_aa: CASSLAGTSGGARDTQYF
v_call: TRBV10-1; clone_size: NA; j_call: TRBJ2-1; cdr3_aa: CASSSRNGTSGEDEQFF